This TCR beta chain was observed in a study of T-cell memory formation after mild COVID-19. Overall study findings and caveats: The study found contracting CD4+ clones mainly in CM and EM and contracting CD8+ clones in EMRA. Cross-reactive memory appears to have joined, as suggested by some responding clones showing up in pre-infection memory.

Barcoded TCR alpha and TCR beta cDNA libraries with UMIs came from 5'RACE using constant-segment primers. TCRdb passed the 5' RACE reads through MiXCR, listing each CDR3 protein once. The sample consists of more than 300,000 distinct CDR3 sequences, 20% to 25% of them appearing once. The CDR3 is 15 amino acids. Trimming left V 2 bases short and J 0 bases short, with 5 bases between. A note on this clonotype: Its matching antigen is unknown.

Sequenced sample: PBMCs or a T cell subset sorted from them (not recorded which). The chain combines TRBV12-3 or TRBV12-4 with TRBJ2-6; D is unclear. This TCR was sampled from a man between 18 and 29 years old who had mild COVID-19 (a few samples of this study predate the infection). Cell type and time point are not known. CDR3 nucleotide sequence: TGTGCCAGCAGTTTAAGGACCTCTGGGGCCAACGTCCTGACTTTC. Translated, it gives CASSLRTSGANVLTF.